These 13 T cell receptor beta chains originate from one sample sequenced in a study of cytomegalovirus exposure and HLA in healthy donors. The PCR ran on 60 Vbeta and 13 Jbeta primers. Produced via immunoSEQ multiplex PCR; TCRdb's table is partial and in-frame only. The sample has about 140,000 clones; the top ten hold approximately 2%. The sequencing input was PBMCs. Receptors were obtained from a woman aged 18-35 years in good health and CMV-seronegative.

V usage is TRBV4-1 and J usage is TRBJ1-1; 7 nucleotides agree with TRBD1. In germline, CDR1 is MGHRA, CDR2 YSYEKL. The CDR3 has 12 residues. The V and J ends lost 4 bases and 11 bases, in that order; junction bases with no gene match: 7. CDR3 nucleotides: TGCGCCAGCAGCCCCGGACAGGTTGTGGCTTTCTTT. This codes for CASSPGQVVAFF.

Of note for this clone: Other DNA sequences from this sample encode an identical CDR3 as well. This chain uses TRBV14 with TRBJ1-1; D is possibly TRBD1 (5 bases). CDR3 size: 13 residues. The germline gives CDR1 SGHDN, CDR2 FVKESK. V shed 4 bases and J shed 3 bases, with 9 bases lying between them. CDR3 loop: CASSPQVYTEAFF. The CDR3 coding sequence is TGTGCCAGCAGCCCACAGGTCTACACTGAAGCTTTCTTT.

The J gene is TRBJ2-1, the V gene TRBV6-1, with D maybe TRBD2 (7 bases). V lost 1 base to trimming and J lost 4 bases, with 14 bases between them. From germline, CDR1 is MNHNS and CDR2 SASEGT. The CDR3 extends over 16 amino acids. The CDR3 bases are TGTGCCAGCAGTGAAGAGGGAGGGGGGGGTTACAATGAGCAGTTCTTC. Its translation: CASSEEGGGGYNEQFF.

Here the CDR3 reads CASSLDQREANEQFF. The CDR3 DNA sequence: TGTGCCAGCAGCTTAGATCAGCGGGAGGCAAATGAGCAGTTCTTC. The chain has TRBV7-2 and TRBJ2-1, with 9 positions matching TRBD2. V was pared by 1 base and J by 7 bases, with 5 bases of the junction left unmatched. CDR1 is SGHTA, CDR2 FQGNSA, per germline. This CDR3 contains 15 residues.

The V and J genes are TRBV9 and TRBJ2-1; no definite D call. Trimming pared 4 bases from V and 8 bases from J, leaving 19 bases between. The CDR3 runs 15 residues. Germline V lookup: CDR1 SGDLS, CDR2 YYNGEE. The DNA of the CDR3 is TGTGCCAGCAGCCCCAGTGAGACACCCCTCCATGAGCAGTTCTTC. Residues: CASSPSETPLHEQFF.

This sequence joins TRBV6-4 and TRBJ2-1; 8 nucleotides agree with TRBD2. Germline V lookup: CDR1 MRHNA, CDR2 SNTAGT. Trimming removed 3 bases from V and 9 bases from J; junction bases left unmatched: 7. The length of the CDR3 is 14 residues. The CDR3 coding sequence is TGTGCCAGCAGTGAGGGACTAGAGGGGACTGAGCAGTTCTTC. This translates into CASSEGLEGTEQFF.

V gene TRBV2 combines with J gene TRBJ1-2; 8 nucleotides agree with TRBD1. V trimming: 6 bases; J trimming: 1 base; junction bases outside the gene matches: 4. CDR1 is SNHLY and CDR2 is FYNNEI in the germline V gene. This CDR3 has 14 residues. The CDR3 loop is CASRVRGRNYGYTF. The CDR3, as DNA: TGTGCCAGCAGGGTCAGGGGGCGTAACTATGGCTACACCTTC.

This rearrangement joins TRBV28 to TRBJ1-2; D is unresolved. V lost 5 bases, J lost 6 bases, and 16 bases lay in between. The CDR3 is 14 amino acids. The germline V gene encodes CDR1 MDHEN and CDR2 SYDVKM. The CDR3 region is CASSLRGSLHGYTF. The CDR3 DNA sequence: TGTGCCAGCAGTCTTCGGGGAAGCCTTCATGGCTACACCTTC.

The chain links TRBV5-4 to TRBJ1-1; D gene ambiguous. The length of the CDR3 is 14 residues. CDR1 is SGHNT and CDR2 is YYREEE in the germline V gene (reference sequence). Trimming cost V 0 bases and J 2 bases, with 8 bases left between them. The CDR3 DNA is TGTGCCAGCAGCTTGGTTTCTTTAAACACTGAAGCTTTCTTT. This sequence encodes CASSLVSLNTEAFF.

V usage is TRBV6-1 and J usage is TRBJ2-7; 7 bases align to TRBD1. Germline values: CDR1 MNHNS, CDR2 SASEGT. CDR3 length: 15 residues. V shed 2 bases and J 3 bases; nucleotides not matched to a gene: 7. The CDR3 loop is CASSESLGQVYEQYF. For the CDR3, the DNA is TGTGCCAGCAGTGAATCGCTTGGACAGGTCTACGAGCAGTACTTC.

The chain couples TRBV28 to TRBJ1-1; 8 bases align to TRBD1. Per germline, CDR1 MDHEN and CDR2 SYDVKM. The V gene end was trimmed by 3 bases and the J gene end by 3 bases; junction bases not matched to a gene: 3. The CDR3 length is 14 residues. The CDR3 spells CASSFTRGHTEAFF. In nucleotides, the CDR3 is TGTGCCAGCAGTTTTACCAGGGGGCACACTGAAGCTTTCTTT.

V usage is TRBV15 and J usage is TRBJ1-1; the match to TRBD1 covers 7 bases. The V segment lost 4 bases and the J segment 1 base; nucleotides outside the gene matches: 3. The CDR3 consists of 14 residues. Germline V gene sequence: CDR1 LNHNV, CDR2 YYDKDF (reference sequence). The CDR3 loop reads CATSTRDRNTEAFF. CDR3 bases: TGTGCCACCAGCACCCGGGACAGGAACACTGAAGCTTTCTTT.

V and J are TRBV2 and TRBJ2-5, with D unclear. CDR1 is SNHLY, CDR2 FYNNEI, per germline. There are 11 residues in the CDR3. V was clipped by 3 bases and J by 5 bases, with 4 bases between them. Here the CDR3 DNA reads TGTGCCAGCAGTGATCTGGAGACCCAGTACTTC. Amino acid sequence: CASSDLETQYF. Full variable domain (remainder filled in from reference TRBV2 and TRBJ2-5): EPEVTQTPSHQVTQMGQEVILRCVPISNHLYFYWYRQILGQKVEFLVSFYNNEISEKSEIFDDQFSVERPDGSNFTLKIRSTKLEDSAMYFCASSDLETQYFGPGTRLLVL.